The present entry profiles one T cell receptor beta chain with its context. Its antigen is undetermined. Profiling relied on immunoSEQ multiplex PCR, and the TCRdb table lists in-frame clones only, not all of them. This sample has roughly 20,000 clones; 80% to 85% occur once, and the top ten carry about 1.5%. This CDR3 is 16 amino acids long. V lost 5 bases and J lost 2; bases outside the gene matches: 8. Germline V gene data show CDR1 as SGHTA and CDR2 as FQGTGA. The data are from a study of T cells in narcolepsy. The study, taken as a whole, reports: Comparing one patient's CSF and blood CD4+ clonotypes highlighted HCRT- and TRIB2-specific autoreactive clonotypes.

The chain uses TRBV7-3 and TRBJ2-3, with TRBD2 matching 9 bases. The specimen sequenced was memory (CD45RA-) CD4+ T cells from blood. This clonotype originated in a human donor in good health. The CDR3 DNA reads as TGTGCCAGCAGCATACAAGCGGGAGGCTACACAGATACGCAGTATTTT. It yields the protein CASSIQAGGYTDTQYF.